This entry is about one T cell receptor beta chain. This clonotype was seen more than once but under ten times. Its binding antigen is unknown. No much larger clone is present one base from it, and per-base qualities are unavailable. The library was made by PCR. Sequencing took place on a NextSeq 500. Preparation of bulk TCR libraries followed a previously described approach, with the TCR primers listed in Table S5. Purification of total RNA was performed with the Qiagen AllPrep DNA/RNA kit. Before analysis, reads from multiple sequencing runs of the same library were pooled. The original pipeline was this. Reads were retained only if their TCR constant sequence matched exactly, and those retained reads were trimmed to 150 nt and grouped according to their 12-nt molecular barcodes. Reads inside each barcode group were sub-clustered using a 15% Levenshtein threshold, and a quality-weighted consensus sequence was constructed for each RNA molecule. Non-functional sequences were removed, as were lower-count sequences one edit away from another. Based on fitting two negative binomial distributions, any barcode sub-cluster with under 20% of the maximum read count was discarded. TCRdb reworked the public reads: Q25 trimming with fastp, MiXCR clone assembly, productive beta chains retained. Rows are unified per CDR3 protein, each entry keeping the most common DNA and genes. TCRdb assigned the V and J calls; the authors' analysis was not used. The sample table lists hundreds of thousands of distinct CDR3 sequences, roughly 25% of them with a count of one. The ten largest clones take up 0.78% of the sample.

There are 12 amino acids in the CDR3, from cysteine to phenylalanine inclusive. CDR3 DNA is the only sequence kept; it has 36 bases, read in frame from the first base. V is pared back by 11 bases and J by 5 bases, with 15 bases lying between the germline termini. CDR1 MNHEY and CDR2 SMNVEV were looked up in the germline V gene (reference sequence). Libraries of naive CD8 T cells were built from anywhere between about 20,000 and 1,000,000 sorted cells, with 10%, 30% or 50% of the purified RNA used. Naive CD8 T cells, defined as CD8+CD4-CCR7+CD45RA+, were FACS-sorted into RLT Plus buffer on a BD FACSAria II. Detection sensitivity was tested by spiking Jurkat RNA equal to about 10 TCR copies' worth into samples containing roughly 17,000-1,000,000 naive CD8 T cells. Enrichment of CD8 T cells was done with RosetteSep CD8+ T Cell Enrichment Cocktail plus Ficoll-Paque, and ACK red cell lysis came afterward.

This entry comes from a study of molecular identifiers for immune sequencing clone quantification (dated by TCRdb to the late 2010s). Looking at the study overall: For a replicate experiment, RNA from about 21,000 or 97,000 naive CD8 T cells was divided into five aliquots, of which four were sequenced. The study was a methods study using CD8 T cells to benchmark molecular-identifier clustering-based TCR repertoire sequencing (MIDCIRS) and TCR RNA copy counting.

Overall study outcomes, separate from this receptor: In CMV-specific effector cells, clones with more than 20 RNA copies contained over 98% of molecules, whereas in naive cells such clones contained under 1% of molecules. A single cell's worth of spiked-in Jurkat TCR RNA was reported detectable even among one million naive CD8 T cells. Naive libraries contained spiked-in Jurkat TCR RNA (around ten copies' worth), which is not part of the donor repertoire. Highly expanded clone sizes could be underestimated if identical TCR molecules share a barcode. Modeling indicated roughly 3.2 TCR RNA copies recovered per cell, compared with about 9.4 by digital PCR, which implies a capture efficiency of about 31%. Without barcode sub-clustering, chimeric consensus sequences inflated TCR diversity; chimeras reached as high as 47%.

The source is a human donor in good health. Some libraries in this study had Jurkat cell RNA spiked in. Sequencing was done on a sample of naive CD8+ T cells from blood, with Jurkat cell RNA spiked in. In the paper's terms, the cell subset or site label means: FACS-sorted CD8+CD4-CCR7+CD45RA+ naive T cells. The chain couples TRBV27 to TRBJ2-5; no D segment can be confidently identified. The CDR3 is CASKSLGETQYF. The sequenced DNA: TGTGCCTCCAAGTCCCTGGGGGAGACCCAGTACTTC.